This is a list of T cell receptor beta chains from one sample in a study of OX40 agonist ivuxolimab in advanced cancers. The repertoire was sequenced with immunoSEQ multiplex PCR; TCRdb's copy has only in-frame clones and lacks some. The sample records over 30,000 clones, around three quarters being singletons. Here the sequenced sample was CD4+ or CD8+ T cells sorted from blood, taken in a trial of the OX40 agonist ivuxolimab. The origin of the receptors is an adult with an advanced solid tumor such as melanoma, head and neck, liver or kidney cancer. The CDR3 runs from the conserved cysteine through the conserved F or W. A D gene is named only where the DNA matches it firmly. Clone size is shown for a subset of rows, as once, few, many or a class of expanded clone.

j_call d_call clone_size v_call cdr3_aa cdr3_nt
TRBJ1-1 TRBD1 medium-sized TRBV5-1 CASSFDRGRTEAFF TGCGCCAGCAGCTTCGACAGGGGGCGTACTGAAGCTTTCTTT
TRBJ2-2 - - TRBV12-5 CASGSVVWTPGELFF TGTGCTAGTGGTTCGGTTGTTTGGACTCCCGGGGAGCTGTTTTTT
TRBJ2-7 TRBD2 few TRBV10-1 CASSGTSSEQYF TGCGCCAGCAGCGGGACTAGCTCCGAGCAGTACTTC
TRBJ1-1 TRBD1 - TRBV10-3 CAIRTTTGITEAFF TGTGCCATCAGGACAACGACAGGGATCACTGAAGCTTTCTTT
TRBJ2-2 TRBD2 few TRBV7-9 CASRLGWTSGGENTGELFF TGTGCCAGCAGGCTCGGTTGGACTAGCGGGGGAGAGAACACCGGGGAGCTGTTTTTT
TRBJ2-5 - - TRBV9 CASSVGSREETQYF TGTGCCAGCAGCGTCGGTTCCAGGGAGGAGACCCAGTACTTC
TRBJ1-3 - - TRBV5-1 CASSYSNTIYF TGCGCCAGCAGCTACAGCAACACCATATATTTT
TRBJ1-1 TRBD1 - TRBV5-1 CASSDRAAEAFF TGCGCCAGCAGCGACAGGGCCGCTGAAGCTTTCTTT
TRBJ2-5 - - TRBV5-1 CASSLAVGETQYF TGCGCCAGCAGCTTGGCCGTGGGAGAGACCCAGTACTTC
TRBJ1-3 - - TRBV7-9 CASSLDRTGNTIYF TGTGCCAGCAGCCTCGACAGGACTGGAAACACCATATATTTT
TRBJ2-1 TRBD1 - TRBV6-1 CASSPTGGGEQFF TGTGCCAGCAGCCCCACAGGGGGCGGTGAGCAGTTCTTC
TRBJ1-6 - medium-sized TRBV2 CASTGGYGTPLHF TGTGCCAGCACAGGAGGGTACGGAACACCCCTCCACTTT
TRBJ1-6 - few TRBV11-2 CASSLDAGLLVNSPLHF TGTGCCAGCAGCTTAGATGCAGGGCTGTTGGTAAATTCACCCCTCCACTTT
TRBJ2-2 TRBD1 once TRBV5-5 CASTKSGTENTGELFF TGTGCCAGCACGAAGTCCGGGACAGAGAACACCGGGGAGCTGTTTTTT
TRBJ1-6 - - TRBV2 CASSGGRSYNSPLHF TGTGCCAGCAGTGGCGGCCGCTCCTATAATTCACCCCTCCACTTT
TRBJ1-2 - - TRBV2 CASSDRAGNGYTF TGTGCCAGCAGTGACAGGGCTGGAAATGGCTACACCTTC
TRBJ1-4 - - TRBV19 CASKEPNYEKLFF TGTGCCAGTAAGGAGCCGAACTACGAAAAACTGTTTTTT
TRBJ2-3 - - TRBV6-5 CASSYSKGVVQYF TGTGCCAGCAGTTACTCGAAGGGAGTTGTGCAGTATTTT
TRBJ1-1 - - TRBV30 CAWSGWDLNTEAFF TGTGCCTGGAGTGGATGGGACTTGAACACTGAAGCTTTCTTT
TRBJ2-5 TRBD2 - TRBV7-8 CASSLYLAGLSQETQYF TGTGCCAGCAGCTTATACCTAGCGGGGCTCTCCCAAGAGACCCAGTACTTC
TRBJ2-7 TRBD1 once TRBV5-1 CASSKVGGRYEQYF TGTGCCAGCAGCAAGGTAGGGGGCCGGTACGAGCAGTACTTC
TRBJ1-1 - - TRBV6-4 CASRKREDAEAFF TGTGCCAGCAGAAAAAGGGAGGACGCTGAAGCTTTCTTT
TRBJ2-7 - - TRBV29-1 CSDRTTSYEQYF TGCAGCGATCGGACAACCTCCTACGAGCAGTACTTC
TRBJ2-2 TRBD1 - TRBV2 CASRRTGRSGELFF TGTGCCAGCAGAAGGACAGGACGGTCCGGGGAGCTGTTTTTT
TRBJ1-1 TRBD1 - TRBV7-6 CASSSIRDRANTEAFF TGTGCCAGCAGCTCGATCCGGGACAGGGCAAACACTGAAGCTTTCTTT
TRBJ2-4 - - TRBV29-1 CSVVVADIQYF TGCAGCGTTGTGGTGGCAGACATTCAGTACTTC
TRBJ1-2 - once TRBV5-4 CASTLVGVGGYTF TGTGCCAGCACTTTGGTGGGGGTTGGCGGCTACACCTTC
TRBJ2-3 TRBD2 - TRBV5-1 CASSLDPGGSDTQYF TGCGCCAGCAGCTTGGATCCGGGGGGTTCAGATACGCAGTATTTT
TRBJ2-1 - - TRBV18 CASSKGSTVIAGNEQFF TGTGCCAGCTCCAAAGGATCGACGGTAATTGCGGGGAATGAGCAGTTCTTC
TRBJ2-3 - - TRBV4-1 CASSKARSHADTQYF TGCGCCAGCAGCAAGGCACGGAGCCACGCAGATACGCAGTATTTT
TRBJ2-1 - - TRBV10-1 CASSEGTYEQFF TGCGCCAGCAGTGAGGGGACGTATGAGCAGTTCTTC
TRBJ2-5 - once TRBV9 CASSRATSGSQETQYF TGTGCCAGCAGCCGGGCCACCTCTGGGTCCCAAGAGACCCAGTACTTC
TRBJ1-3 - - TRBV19 CASSVGRNSGNTIYF TGTGCCAGTAGTGTGGGGAGGAACTCTGGAAACACCATATATTTT
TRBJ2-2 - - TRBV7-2 CASSLAYRDTGELFF TGTGCCAGCAGCTTAGCGTACAGGGATACCGGGGAGCTGTTTTTT
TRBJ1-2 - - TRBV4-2 CASSQAGTNNYGYTF TGTGCCAGCAGCCAAGCCGGGACAAATAACTATGGCTACACCTTC
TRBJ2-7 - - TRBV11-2 CASSLATVSSYEQYF TGTGCCAGCAGCTTAGCAACGGTAAGCTCCTACGAGCAGTACTTC
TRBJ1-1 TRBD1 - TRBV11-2 CASSLVTGGEAFF TGTGCCAGCAGCTTAGTAACAGGGGGTGAAGCTTTCTTT
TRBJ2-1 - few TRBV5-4 CASSLSQVNEQFF TGTGCCAGCAGCTTGTCACAGGTAAATGAGCAGTTCTTC
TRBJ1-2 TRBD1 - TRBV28 CASREQGAQGYTF TGTGCCAGCAGGGAACAGGGGGCGCAGGGCTACACCTTC
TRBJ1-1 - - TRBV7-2 CASSLVGGKNTEAFF TGTGCCAGCAGCTTAGTGGGGGGAAAGAACACTGAAGCTTTCTTT
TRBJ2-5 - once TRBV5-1 CASSLRGAGIQETQYF TGCGCCAGCAGCTTACGAGGAGCCGGGATACAAGAGACCCAGTACTTC